The 25 T cell receptor beta chains below were found in one sample sequenced in a study of blood T cell repertoires in COVID-19. Profiling relied on immunoSEQ multiplex PCR, and the TCRdb table lists in-frame clones only, not all of them. The sample has about 430,000 clones, about 88% seen once. Sequencing input: PBMCs or T cells enriched from blood (not recorded which). The source is a woman between 18 and 30 years old who had been exposed to COVID-19.

This chain links TRBV18 with TRBJ1-3, with D maybe TRBD1 (5 bases). This CDR3 has 15 residues. Trimming left V 2 bases short and J 0 bases short, with 8 bases between. The germline CDR1 and CDR2 sequences are KGHSH and LQKENI. CDR3 coding DNA: TGTGCCAGCTCACCAGGCGGGGGCTCTGGAAACACCATATATTTT. It specifies CASSPGGGSGNTIYF.

V usage is TRBV2 and J usage is TRBJ1-3; D gene unclear. CDR1 and CDR2 (germline): SNHLY, FYNNEI. V was trimmed by 0 bases and J by 0 bases, leaving 6 bases between them. The CDR3 loop spans 15 amino acids. The CDR3, as DNA: TGTGCCAGCAGTGAAGCCGCTAGCTCTGGAAACACCATATATTTT. Protein sequence: CASSEAASSGNTIYF.

Remarks on this clone: The sample contains more than one DNA sequence encoding this CDR3. This chain joins TRBV28 and TRBJ2-7; TRBD1 matches at 10 bases. Germline assignment: CDR1 MDHEN and CDR2 SYDVKM. V was clipped by 8 bases and J by 1 base; unmatched bases: 5. The length of the CDR3 is 14 residues. DNA of the CDR3: TGTGCCAGCTCTCCGGGACAGGGGTCCTACGAGCAGTACTTC. As protein: CASSPGQGSYEQYF.

This clone is a singleton in its sample. The chain is built from TRBV19 and TRBJ1-6, with D tentatively TRBD1 (6 bases). The CDR3 contains 15 residues. Trimming cost V 4 bases and J 7 bases, with 14 bases left between them. Germline V gene sequence: CDR1 LNHDA, CDR2 SQIVND (reference sequence). In nucleotides, the CDR3 is TGTGCCAGTAGTAACCAGGGGTTGGGGAATTCACCCCTCCACTTT. Protein: CASSNQGLGNSPLHF.

The chain has TRBV19 and TRBJ2-7; 11 bases agree with TRBD2. The ends lost 0 bases at V and 4 bases at J; junction bases unmatched: 2. The CDR3 sequence is 15 residues long. Germline-derived CDR1 and CDR2 are LNHDA and SQIVND (reference sequence). The CDR3 bases are TGTGCCAGTAGTATAGATGGGACTAGCGGTTACGAGCAGTACTTC. It translates to CASSIDGTSGYEQYF.

This clone was counted between two and nine times. This chain joins TRBV5-6 and TRBJ2-7; unclear D gene. This CDR3 is built from 12 residues. V lost 1 base and J 5 bases, leaving 7 bases between the germline ends. Germline CDR1 and CDR2: SGHDT and YYEEEE. The chain's CDR3 is CASSLLAHEQYF. Here the CDR3 DNA reads TGTGCCAGCAGCTTGTTGGCACACGAGCAGTACTTC. The full variable domain, rest sourced from reference TRBV5-6 and TRBJ2-7, is DAGVTQSPTHLIKTRGQQVTLRCSPKSGHDTVSWYQQALGQGPQFIFQYYEEEERQRGNFPDRFSGHQFPNYSSELNVNALLLGDSALYLCASSLLAHEQYFGPGTRLTVT.

This chain links TRBV7-8 with TRBJ2-2; the match to TRBD1 covers 7 bases. The germline gives CDR1 SGHVS, CDR2 FQNEAQ. Germline trimming cut 5 bases from V and 3 bases from J; bases unmatched to any gene: 9. The CDR3 has 16 amino acids. In DNA, the CDR3 is TGTGCCAGCAGCCTCCGACAGGGTTGGGACACCGGGGAGCTGTTTTTT. It specifies CASSLRQGWDTGELFF. The complete variable domain, with remaining parts taken from reference TRBV7-8 and TRBJ2-2, reads GAGVSQSPRYKVAKRGQDVALRCDPISGHVSLFWYQQALGQGPEFLTYFQNEAQLDKSGLPSDRFFAERPEGSVSTLKIQRTQQEDSAVYLCASSLRQGWDTGELFFGEGSRLTVL.

The chain couples TRBV7-9 to TRBJ2-7, with 12 bases lining up with TRBD2. The V segment lost 3 bases and the J segment 3 bases; nucleotides outside the gene matches: 6. Per germline, CDR1 SEHNR and CDR2 FQNEAQ (reference sequence). The CDR3 totals 16 residues. In nucleotides, the CDR3 is TGTGCCAGCAGCTTGACTAGCGGGGGTACTAGCTACGAGCAGTACTTC. As protein: CASSLTSGGTSYEQYF.

This chain uses TRBV7-2 with TRBJ1-6, with D unclear. Trimming left V 5 bases short and J 9 bases short, with 14 bases between. From germline, CDR1 is SGHTA and CDR2 FQGNSA. The CDR3 sequence is 14 residues long. CDR3 nucleotides: TGTGCCAGCAGCCCCGAGGGAGGGTTTTCACCCCTCCACTTT. Translation gives CASSPEGGFSPLHF. Combining the CDR3 with reference TRBV7-2 and TRBJ1-6 gives the whole variable domain GAGVSQSPSNKVTEKGKDVELRCDPISGHTALYWYRQSLGQGLEFLIYFQGNSAPDKSGLPSDRFSAERTGGSVSTLTIQRTQQEDSAVYLCASSPEGGFSPLHFGNGTRLTVT.

The V gene is TRBV28, the J gene TRBJ2-2; no clear D gene. Germline V gene sequence: CDR1 MDHEN, CDR2 SYDVKM. The CDR3 consists of 14 residues. Trimming pared 5 bases from V and 0 bases from J, leaving 7 bases between. CDR3 amino acids: CASSIAANTGELFF. The CDR3 region has the DNA TGTGCCAGCAGTATAGCCGCGAACACCGGGGAGCTGTTTTTT.

The gene calls are TRBV19 and TRBJ1-2, with TRBD1 matching 9 bases. The germline CDR1 and CDR2 sequences are LNHDA and SQIVND (reference sequence). V was clipped by 3 bases and J by 4 bases; unmatched bases: 6. The CDR3 runs 15 residues. The CDR3 sequence is CASSIQTGGAYGYTF. CDR3 nucleotide sequence: TGTGCCAGTAGTATCCAGACAGGGGGGGCCTATGGCTACACCTTC.

The genes are TRBV9 and TRBJ1-3, with D hard to call. This CDR3 region has 15 residues. Germline assignment: CDR1 SGDLS and CDR2 YYNGEE. The ends were cut back, 0 bases at V and 0 bases at J, with 7 bases in the middle. CDR3 coding DNA: TGTGCCAGCAGCGTAGGCGAACCCTCTGGAAACACCATATATTTT. This gives the protein CASSVGEPSGNTIYF.

The DNA of the CDR3 is TGTGCCAGCAGGGGGCGGGATACGCAGTATTTT. It specifies CASRGRDTQYF. V is TRBV12-3 or TRBV12-4 and J is TRBJ2-3; a possible D gene is TRBD1 (5 bases). This CDR3 contains 11 residues. V was shortened by 6 bases and J by 6 bases, with 7 bases between the two germline ends.

This chain connects TRBV6-1 to TRBJ2-1; 7 bases are a match to TRBD1. The germline V gene has CDR1 MNHNS and CDR2 SASEGT. This CDR3 has 16 residues. V lost 1 base to trimming and J lost 7 bases; unmatched junction nucleotides: 10. In DNA, the CDR3 is TGTGCCAGCAGTGAAGGATGGACAGGAGCGATGAATGAGCAGTTCTTC. Residues: CASSEGWTGAMNEQFF.

The V and J genes are TRBV5-4 and TRBJ1-2; D call uncertain. This CDR3 contains 16 residues. The germline V gene has CDR1 SGHNT and CDR2 YYREEE (reference sequence). V lost 0 bases, J lost 3 bases, and 15 bases lay in between. In DNA, the CDR3 is TGTGCCAGCAGCTTGGGCTCCGGAGGGTTAGACTATGGCTACACCTTC. Its translation is CASSLGSGGLDYGYTF.

V usage is TRBV6-5 and J usage is TRBJ2-7, with 7 bases fitting TRBD2. Germline V gives CDR1 MNHEY, CDR2 SVGAGI. This CDR3 region has 15 residues. J gave up 5 bases and V 5 bases, and 12 bases lay outside the gene matches. This chain's CDR3 is CASSLLGDGRNEQYF. CDR3 coding DNA: TGTGCCAGCAGTCTACTTGGGGACGGGAGGAACGAGCAGTACTTC.

The chain carries TRBV6-6 and TRBJ1-1; D ambiguous. In germline, CDR1 is MNHNY, CDR2 SVGAGI (reference sequence). The CDR3 spans 15 residues. Trimming left V 2 bases short and J 0 bases short, with 10 bases between. CDR3 sequence reads: CASSYGGVMNTEAFF. DNA for the CDR3: TGTGCCAGCAGTTACGGCGGGGTTATGAACACTGAAGCTTTCTTT.

This clone has only a few counts. The chain couples TRBV29-1 to TRBJ1-1, with 10 bases fitting TRBD1. CDR1 and CDR2 (germline): SQVTM, ANQGSEA. This CDR3 has 15 amino acids. With 3 bases clipped from V and 1 base from J, the junction kept 5 bases outside the gene matches. The CDR3 region has the DNA TGCAGCGTTGATCCGGGACAGGGGCGGAACACTGAAGCTTTCTTT. Amino acid sequence: CSVDPGQGRNTEAFF.

This clone was seen a handful of times. The chain joins TRBV28 to TRBJ1-1; 7 bases agree with TRBD1. This CDR3 is 12 amino acids long. Germline V gives CDR1 MDHEN, CDR2 SYDVKM. With 6 bases clipped from V and 11 bases from J, the junction kept 9 bases outside the gene matches. The CDR3, as DNA: TGTGCCAGCAGATACCGGGACAGCTGGGCTTTCTTT. Translating it yields CASRYRDSWAFF.

The count of this clone is one. This sequence joins TRBV30 and TRBJ1-3, with D unclear. The CDR3 extends over 14 amino acids. The ends were cut back, 0 bases at V and 0 bases at J, with 6 bases in the middle. The V gene's germline CDR1 is GTSNPN and CDR2 SVGIG (reference sequence). In DNA, the CDR3 is TGTGCCTGGAGTGTGACATTCTCTGGAAACACCATATATTTT. It translates to CAWSVTFSGNTIYF.

V gene TRBV28 combines with J gene TRBJ1-2; unclear D gene. This CDR3 contains 15 residues. V shed 2 bases and J shed 2 bases, with 12 bases lying between them. The germline V gene has CDR1 MDHEN and CDR2 SYDVKM. CDR3 in DNA: TGTGCCAGCAGTTTACCACGGGTTTCGAACTATGGCTACACCTTC. Its translation: CASSLPRVSNYGYTF.

Concerning this clone: One end of the junction varies from germline; a read error may be responsible. The V gene is TRBV7-7, the J gene TRBJ2-7, with 10 bases fitting TRBD2. CDR3 length equals 18 residues. The germline CDR1 and CDR2 sequences are SSHAT and FNYEAQ (reference sequence). The CDR3 is CASSPYPASGGVWYEQYF. Written as DNA, the CDR3 is TGTGCTAGCAGCCCCTATCCGGCTAGCGGGGGCGTTTGGTACGAGCAGTACTTC.

About this clone itself: The junction differs from germline at one of its ends, possibly a read error. This chain uses TRBV2 with TRBJ2-2; 9 bases fit TRBD1. Germline V gives CDR1 SNHLY, CDR2 FYNNEI. CDR3 length: 16 residues. The CDR3 spells CASSLRQGVNAGELFF. The DNA of the CDR3 is TGTGCCAGCAGTCTGAGACAGGGGGTGAACGCCGGGGAGCTGTTTTTT.

V usage is TRBV24-1 and J usage is TRBJ2-2, with D perhaps matching TRBD2 (6 bases). Per the germline V gene, CDR1 is KGHDR and CDR2 is SFDVKD. V lost 4 bases, J lost 3 bases, and 8 bases lay in between. The CDR3 runs to 14 residues. As DNA, the CDR3 is TGTGCCACCAGTGACCGGGACTACACCGGGGAGCTGTTTTTT. It yields the protein CATSDRDYTGELFF.

The J gene is TRBJ2-1, the V gene TRBV7-2, with 13 bases identical to TRBD2. The germline V gene has CDR1 SGHTA and CDR2 FQGNSA. The CDR3 sequence is 15 residues long. Unmatched junction bases numbered 4, after V lost 5 bases and J lost 6 bases. CDR3 loop: CASSATSGGPNEQFF. The CDR3 DNA follows: TGTGCCAGCAGCGCGACTAGCGGGGGGCCCAATGAGCAGTTCTTC.